This TCR beta chain was profiled in a study of T-cell memory formation after mild COVID-19. Study-level results: While clones contracting from day 15 to 85 were balanced between CD4 and CD8, later expanders leaned CD4+.

TCRdb redid the calling of the 5' RACE reads with MiXCR, one entry per CDR3 protein. The sample carries roughly 89,000 distinct CDR3 sequences, more than 12% recorded once. This clonotype has only a few counts. The antigen remains unidentified. This CDR3 has 11 residues. V shed 6 bases, J shed 6 bases, and the junction held 4 bases outside the gene matches. Germline CDR1 reads SQVTM; CDR2 reads ANQGSEA. The rearrangement uses TRBV29-1 and TRBJ1-1; the match to TRBD1 covers 7 bases. Sequencing was performed on PBMCs or a T cell subset sorted from them (not recorded which). The clonotype originates from a man aged 18 to 35 who had mild COVID-19 (a few samples of this study predate the infection). Cell type and time point are not known. In DNA form, the CDR3 reads TGCAGCGTCCCGACAGGGCCTGAAGCTTTCTTT. It specifies CSVPTGPEAFF.